These 8 T cell receptor beta chains share one sample of origin, sequenced in a study of graft-versus-host responses after intestinal transplantation. Only in-frame clones appear in the TCRdb table, and some are missing; sequencing was by immunoSEQ multiplex PCR. This sample has tens of thousands of clones, with about 89% found just once. These TCRs' antigens remain unknown. The starting material was unstimulated CD8+ T cells sorted from spleen or lymph node cells, obtained before intestinal transplant. The receptor set was obtained from a human donor who received an intestinal transplant.

In this sample, this clone turned up once. The chain recombines TRBV25-1 with TRBJ1-1; TRBD1 might be the D (5 bases). V was clipped by 4 bases and J by 6 bases, with 9 bases between them. This CDR3 has 12 amino acids. Looked up from germline, CDR1 is MGHDK and CDR2 is SYGVNS. This CDR3 is CASSVSGSEAFF. In DNA, the CDR3 is TGTGCCAGCAGTGTTTCAGGGTCTGAAGCTTTCTTT.

V is TRBV6-5 and J is TRBJ2-5, with D perhaps matching TRBD2 (5 bases). The CDR3 loop spans 13 amino acids. V was pared by 6 bases and J by 2 bases, with 10 bases between. Germline CDR1 and CDR2: MNHEY and SVGAGI. The CDR3 reads CASSPWEQETQYF. The CDR3 DNA sequence: TGTGCCAGCAGCCCGTGGGAGCAAGAGACCCAGTACTTC.

Note on this clone: The same CDR3 is also encoded by other DNA sequences in this sample. The CDR3 here is CASSVGGQGSPLHF. The CDR3 region has the DNA TGTGCCAGCAGCGTAGGGGGACAGGGATCACCCCTCCACTTT. The chain carries TRBV9 and TRBJ1-6; 9 bases align to TRBD1. Trimming at V came to 0 bases and at J to 10 bases, leaving 2 bases not matched to a gene. CDR1 and CDR2 from the germline V gene are SGDLS and YYNGEE. There are 14 residues in the CDR3.

This clone was seen only a few times. V usage is TRBV2 and J usage is TRBJ2-7; 8 bases match TRBD1. Germline V lookup: CDR1 SNHLY, CDR2 FYNNEI. The CDR3 runs to 12 residues. V was pared by 8 bases and J by 5 bases, with 5 bases of the junction left unmatched. CDR3: CASGSGGHEQYF. The CDR3 DNA reads as TGTGCCAGCGGATCAGGGGGCCACGAGCAGTACTTC.

The chain joins TRBV5-6 to TRBJ1-5; TRBD1 matches 9 bases. The germline gives CDR1 SGHDT, CDR2 YYEEEE. Losses at the gene ends were 4 bases for V and 0 bases for J; bases not matched to a gene: 2. This CDR3 comprises 15 residues. The CDR3 protein is CASSRTGDSNQPQHF. The CDR3 DNA follows: TGTGCCAGCAGCAGGACAGGGGATAGCAATCAGCCCCAGCATTTT.

This rearrangement joins TRBV5-6 to TRBJ2-1, with D possibly matching TRBD2 (5 bases). Per germline, CDR1 SGHDT and CDR2 YYEEEE. Trimming shortened V by 0 bases and J by 15 bases, and 19 bases separated the two germline ends. The CDR3 sequence is 14 residues long. CDR3 sequence reads: CASSLAGILPSSFF. CDR3 coding DNA: TGTGCCAGCAGCTTGGCCGGGATACTACCCAGTTCGTTCTTC.

The genes are TRBV2 and TRBJ1-1, with unresolved D. Deletions cut 3 bases from V and 7 bases from J, with 6 bases between. The CDR3 extends over 11 amino acids. Germline V gene lookup returns CDR1 SNHLY and CDR2 FYNNEI. The CDR3 region is CASSDPREAFF. CDR3 nucleotides: TGTGCCAGCAGTGACCCCCGTGAAGCTTTCTTT. Full variable domain (remainder filled in from reference TRBV2 and TRBJ1-1): EPEVTQTPSHQVTQMGQEVILRCVPISNHLYFYWYRQILGQKVEFLVSFYNNEISEKSEIFDDQFSVERPDGSNFTLKIRSTKLEDSAMYFCASSDPREAFFGQGTRLTVV.

Here the CDR3 reads CASSFTGGPYNEQFF. The CDR3 nucleotides are TGTGCCAGCAGCTTCACGGGGGGCCCCTACAATGAGCAGTTCTTC. V usage is TRBV7-3 and J usage is TRBJ2-1; D may be TRBD2 (7 bases). The V and J ends lost 3 bases and 2 bases respectively, with 11 bases between them. CDR1 is SGHTA and CDR2 is FQGTGA in the germline V gene. The CDR3 totals 15 residues.